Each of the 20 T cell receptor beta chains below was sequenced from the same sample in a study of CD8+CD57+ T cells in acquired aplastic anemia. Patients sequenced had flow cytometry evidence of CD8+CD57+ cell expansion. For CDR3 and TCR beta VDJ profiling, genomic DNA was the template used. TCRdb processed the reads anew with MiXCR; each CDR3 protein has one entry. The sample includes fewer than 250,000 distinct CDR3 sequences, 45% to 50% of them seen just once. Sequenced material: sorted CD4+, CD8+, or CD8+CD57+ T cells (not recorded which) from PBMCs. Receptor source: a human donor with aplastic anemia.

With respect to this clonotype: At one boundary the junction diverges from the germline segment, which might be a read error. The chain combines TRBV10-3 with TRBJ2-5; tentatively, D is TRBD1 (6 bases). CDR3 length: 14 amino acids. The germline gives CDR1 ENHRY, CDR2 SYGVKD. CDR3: CASSTRDTQETQYF. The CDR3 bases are TGTGCCAGCAGTACACGGGACACCCAAGAGACCCAGTACTTC.

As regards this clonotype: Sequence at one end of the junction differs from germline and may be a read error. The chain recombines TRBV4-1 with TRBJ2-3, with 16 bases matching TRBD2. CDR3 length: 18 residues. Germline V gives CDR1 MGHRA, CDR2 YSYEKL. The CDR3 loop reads CASSQDTGTSGGADTQYF. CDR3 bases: TGTGCCAGCAGCCAAGACACCGGGACTAGCGGGGGGGCAGATACGCAGTATTTT.

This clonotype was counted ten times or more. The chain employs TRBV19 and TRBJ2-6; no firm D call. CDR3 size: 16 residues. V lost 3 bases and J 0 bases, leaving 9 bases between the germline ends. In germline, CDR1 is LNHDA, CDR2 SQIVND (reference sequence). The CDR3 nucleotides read TGTGCCAGTAGTATTGAAGGCGGCTCTGGGGCCAACGTCCTGACTTTC. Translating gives CASSIEGGSGANVLTF.

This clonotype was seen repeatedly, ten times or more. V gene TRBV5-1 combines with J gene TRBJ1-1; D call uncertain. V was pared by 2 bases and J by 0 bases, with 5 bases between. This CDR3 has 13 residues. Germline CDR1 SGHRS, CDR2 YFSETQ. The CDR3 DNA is TGCGCCAGCAGCTTCAGGTTGAACACTGAAGCTTTCTTT. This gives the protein CASSFRLNTEAFF.

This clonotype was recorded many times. The CDR3 loop reads CASSKGNRDGRTYEQYF. The CDR3 DNA follows: TGTGCCAGTAGTAAGGGGAACAGGGATGGTCGAACCTACGAGCAGTACTTC. The V and J genes are TRBV19 and TRBJ2-7; a weak D match, TRBD1 (6 bases). This CDR3 comprises 17 residues. Germline-derived CDR1 and CDR2 are LNHDA and SQIVND (reference sequence). Trimming pared 4 bases from V and 2 bases from J, leaving 21 bases between.

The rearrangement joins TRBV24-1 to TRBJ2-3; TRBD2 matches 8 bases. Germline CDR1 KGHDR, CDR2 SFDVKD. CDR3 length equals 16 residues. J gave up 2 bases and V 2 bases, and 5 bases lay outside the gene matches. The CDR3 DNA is TGTGCCACCAGTGATTCCTCTAGCGGGTACACAGATACGCAGTATTTT. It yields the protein CATSDSSSGYTDTQYF.

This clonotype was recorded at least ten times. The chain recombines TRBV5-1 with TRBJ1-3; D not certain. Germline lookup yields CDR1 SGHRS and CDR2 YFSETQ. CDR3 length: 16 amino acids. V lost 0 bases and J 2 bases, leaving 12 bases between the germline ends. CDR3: CASSLAAGSAGNTIYF. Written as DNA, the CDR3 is TGCGCCAGCAGCTTGGCAGCGGGCTCGGCTGGAAACACCATATATTTT.

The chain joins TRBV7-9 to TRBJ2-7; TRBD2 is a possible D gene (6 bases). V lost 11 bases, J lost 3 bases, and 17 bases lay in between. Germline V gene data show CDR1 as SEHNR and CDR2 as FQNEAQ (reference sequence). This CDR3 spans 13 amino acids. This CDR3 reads CAGASGPSYEQYF. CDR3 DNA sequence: TGTGCCGGGGCCAGCGGGCCGAGCTACGAGCAGTACTTC.

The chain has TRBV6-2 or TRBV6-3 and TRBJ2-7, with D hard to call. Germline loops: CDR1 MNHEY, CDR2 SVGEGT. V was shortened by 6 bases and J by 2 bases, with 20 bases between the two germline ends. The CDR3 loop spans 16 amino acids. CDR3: CASSPTGVLMTYEQYF. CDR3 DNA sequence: TGTGCCAGCAGCCCCACCGGAGTTCTAATGACCTACGAGCAGTACTTC.

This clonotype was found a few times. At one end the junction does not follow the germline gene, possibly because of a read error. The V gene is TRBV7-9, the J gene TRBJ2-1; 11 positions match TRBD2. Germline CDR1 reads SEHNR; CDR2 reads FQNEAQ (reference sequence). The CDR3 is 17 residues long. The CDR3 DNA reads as TGTGCCAACAGCGACCCCGCGAGACTAGCGGGGTACAATGAGCAGTTCTTC. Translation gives CANSDPARLAGYNEQFF.

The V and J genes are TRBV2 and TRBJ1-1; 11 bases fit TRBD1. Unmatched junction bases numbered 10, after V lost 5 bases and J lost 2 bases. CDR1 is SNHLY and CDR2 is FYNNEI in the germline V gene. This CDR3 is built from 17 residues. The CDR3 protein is CASSNTGTGGVNTEAFF. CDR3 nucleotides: TGTGCCAGCAGTAATACCGGGACAGGGGGGGTTAACACTGAAGCTTTCTTT.

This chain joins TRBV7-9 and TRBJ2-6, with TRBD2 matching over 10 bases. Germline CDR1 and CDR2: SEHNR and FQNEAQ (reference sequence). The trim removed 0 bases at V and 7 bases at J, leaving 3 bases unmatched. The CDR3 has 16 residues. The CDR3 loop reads CASSLATLAGANVLTF. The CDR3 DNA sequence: TGTGCCAGCAGCTTAGCGACACTAGCGGGAGCCAACGTCCTGACTTTC.

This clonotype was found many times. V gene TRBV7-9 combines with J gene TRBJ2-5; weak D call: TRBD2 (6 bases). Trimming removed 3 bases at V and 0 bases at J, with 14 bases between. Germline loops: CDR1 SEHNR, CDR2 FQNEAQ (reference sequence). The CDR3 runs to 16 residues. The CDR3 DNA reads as TGTGCCAGCAGCTTTCTAGGTGCGGGGTACCAAGAGACCCAGTACTTC. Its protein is CASSFLGAGYQETQYF.

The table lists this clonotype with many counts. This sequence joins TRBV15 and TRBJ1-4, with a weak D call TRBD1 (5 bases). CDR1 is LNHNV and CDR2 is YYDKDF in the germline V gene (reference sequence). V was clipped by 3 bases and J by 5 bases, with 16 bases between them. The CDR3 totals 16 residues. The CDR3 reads CATSSPAGVLNEKLFF. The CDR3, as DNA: TGTGCCACCAGCAGCCCAGCGGGGGTTCTAAATGAAAAACTGTTTTTT.

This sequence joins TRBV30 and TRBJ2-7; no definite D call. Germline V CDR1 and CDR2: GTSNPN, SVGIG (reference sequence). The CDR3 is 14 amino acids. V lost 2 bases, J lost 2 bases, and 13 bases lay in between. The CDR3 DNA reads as TGTGCCTGGAGTTCCCCCAGGATAACCTACGAGCAGTACTTC. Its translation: CAWSSPRITYEQYF.

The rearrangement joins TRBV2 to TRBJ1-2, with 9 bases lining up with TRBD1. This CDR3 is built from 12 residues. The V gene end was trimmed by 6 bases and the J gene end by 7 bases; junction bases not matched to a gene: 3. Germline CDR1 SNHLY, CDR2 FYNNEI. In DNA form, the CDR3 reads TGTGCCAGCAGGGACAGGGGTGTTGGCTACACCTTC. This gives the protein CASRDRGVGYTF.

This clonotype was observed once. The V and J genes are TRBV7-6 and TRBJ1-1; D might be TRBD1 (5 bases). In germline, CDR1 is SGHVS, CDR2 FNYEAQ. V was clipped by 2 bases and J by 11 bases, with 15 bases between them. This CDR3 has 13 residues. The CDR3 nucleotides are TGTGCCAGCAGCTTATCTCCGGACACCGCCGCTTTCTTT. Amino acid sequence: CASSLSPDTAAFF.

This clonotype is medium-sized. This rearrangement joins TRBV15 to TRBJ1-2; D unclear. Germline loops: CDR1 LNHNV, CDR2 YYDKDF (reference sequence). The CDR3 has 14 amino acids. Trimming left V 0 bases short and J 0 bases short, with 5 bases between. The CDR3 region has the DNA TGTGCCACCAGCAGAGACAGTGCTAACTATGGCTACACCTTC. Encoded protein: CATSRDSANYGYTF.

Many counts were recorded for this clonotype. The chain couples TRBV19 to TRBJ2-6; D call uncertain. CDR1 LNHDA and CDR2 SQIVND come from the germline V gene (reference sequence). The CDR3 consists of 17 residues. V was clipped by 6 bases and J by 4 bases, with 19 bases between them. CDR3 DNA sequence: TGTGCCAGTAGGTCTCAAGACCCAGGAAACGGGGCCAACGTCCTGACTTTC. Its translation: CASRSQDPGNGANVLTF.

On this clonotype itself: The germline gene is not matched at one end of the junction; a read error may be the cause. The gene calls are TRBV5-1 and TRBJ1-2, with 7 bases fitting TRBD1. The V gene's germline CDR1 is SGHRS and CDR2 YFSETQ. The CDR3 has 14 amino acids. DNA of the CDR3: TGTGCCAGCAGCTCGGGGACAGCCCCTTTTGGCTACACCTTC. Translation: CASSSGTAPFGYTF.